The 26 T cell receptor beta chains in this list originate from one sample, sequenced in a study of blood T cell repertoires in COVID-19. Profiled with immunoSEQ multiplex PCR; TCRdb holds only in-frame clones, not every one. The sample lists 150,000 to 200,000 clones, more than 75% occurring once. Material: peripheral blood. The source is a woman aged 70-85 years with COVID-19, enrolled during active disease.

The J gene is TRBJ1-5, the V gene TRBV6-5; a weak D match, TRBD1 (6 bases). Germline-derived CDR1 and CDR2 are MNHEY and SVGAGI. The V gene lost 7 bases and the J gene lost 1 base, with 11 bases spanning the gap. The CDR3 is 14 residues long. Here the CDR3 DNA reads TGTGCCAGCAAAATCCAGGGGAGCAATCAGCCCCAGCATTTT. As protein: CASKIQGSNQPQHF.

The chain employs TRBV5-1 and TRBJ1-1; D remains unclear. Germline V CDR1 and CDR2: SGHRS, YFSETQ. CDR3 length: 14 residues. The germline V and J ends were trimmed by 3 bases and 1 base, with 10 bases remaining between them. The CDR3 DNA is TGCGCCAGCAGCTCCAGGATGTCGAACACTGAAGCTTTCTTT. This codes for CASSSRMSNTEAFF.

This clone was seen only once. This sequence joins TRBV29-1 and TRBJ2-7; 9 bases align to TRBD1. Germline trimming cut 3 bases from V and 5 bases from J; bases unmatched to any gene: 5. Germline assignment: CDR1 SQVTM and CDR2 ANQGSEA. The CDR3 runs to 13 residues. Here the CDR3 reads CSVDRQGENEQYF. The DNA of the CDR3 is TGCAGCGTTGACCGACAGGGGGAGAACGAGCAGTACTTC.

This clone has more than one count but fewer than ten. In DNA form, the CDR3 reads TGTGCCAGCAGTGTACCCAGGGGTTCGGGCTACGAGCAGTACTTC. Translating gives CASSVPRGSGYEQYF. V is TRBV25-1 and J is TRBJ2-7; D is possibly TRBD1 (6 bases). Germline V gene sequence: CDR1 MGHDK, CDR2 SYGVNS. The CDR3 has 15 amino acids. V was trimmed by 4 bases and J by 3 bases, leaving 16 bases between them.

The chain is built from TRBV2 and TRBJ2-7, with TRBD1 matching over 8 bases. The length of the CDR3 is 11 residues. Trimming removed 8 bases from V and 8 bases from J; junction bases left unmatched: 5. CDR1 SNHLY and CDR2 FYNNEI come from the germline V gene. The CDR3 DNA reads TGTGCCAGCCAACAGGGGGACCAGCAGTACTTC. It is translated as CASQQGDQQYF.

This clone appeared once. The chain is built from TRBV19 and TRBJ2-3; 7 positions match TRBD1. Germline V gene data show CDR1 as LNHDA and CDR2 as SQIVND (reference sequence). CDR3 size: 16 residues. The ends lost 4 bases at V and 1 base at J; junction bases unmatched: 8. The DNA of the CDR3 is TGTGCCAGTAGTACTACCGGGACAGCCGGCACAGATACGCAGTATTTT. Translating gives CASSTTGTAGTDTQYF.

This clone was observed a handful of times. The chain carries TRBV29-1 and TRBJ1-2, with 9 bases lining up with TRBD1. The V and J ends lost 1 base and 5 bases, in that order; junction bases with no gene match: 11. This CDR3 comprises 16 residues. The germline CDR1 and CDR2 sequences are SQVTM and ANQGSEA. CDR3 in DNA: TGCAGCGTTGAAGCATCCGGGACAGGGATGGGGTATGGCTACACCTTC. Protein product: CSVEASGTGMGYGYTF.

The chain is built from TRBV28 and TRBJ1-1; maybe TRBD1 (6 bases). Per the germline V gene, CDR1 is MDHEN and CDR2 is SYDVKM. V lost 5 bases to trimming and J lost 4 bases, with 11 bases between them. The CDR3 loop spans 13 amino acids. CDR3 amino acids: CASSTDRFTEAFF. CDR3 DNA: TGTGCCAGCAGTACCGACAGGTTCACTGAAGCTTTCTTT.

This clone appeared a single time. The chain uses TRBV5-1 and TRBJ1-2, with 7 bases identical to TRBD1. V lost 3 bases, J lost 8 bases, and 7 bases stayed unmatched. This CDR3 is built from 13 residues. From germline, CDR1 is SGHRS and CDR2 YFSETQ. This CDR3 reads CASSYDRVIGYTF. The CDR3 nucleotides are TGCGCCAGCAGCTATGACAGGGTCATCGGCTACACCTTC.

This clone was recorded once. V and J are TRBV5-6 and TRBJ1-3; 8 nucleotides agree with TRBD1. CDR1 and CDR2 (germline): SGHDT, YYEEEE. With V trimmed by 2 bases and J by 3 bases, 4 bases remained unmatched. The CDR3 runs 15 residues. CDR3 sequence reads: CASSFETGVGNTIYF. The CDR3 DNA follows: TGTGCCAGCAGCTTTGAGACAGGGGTTGGAAACACCATATATTTT.

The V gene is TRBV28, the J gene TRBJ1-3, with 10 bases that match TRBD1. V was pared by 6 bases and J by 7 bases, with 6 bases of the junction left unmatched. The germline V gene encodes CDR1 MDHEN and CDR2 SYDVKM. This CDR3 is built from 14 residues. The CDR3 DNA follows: TGTGCCAGCAGCCTCCCGGGACAGGGGAACACCATATATTTT. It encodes CASSLPGQGNTIYF. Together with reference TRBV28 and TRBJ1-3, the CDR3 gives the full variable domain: DVKVTQSSRYLVKRTGEKVFLECVQDMDHENMFWYRQDPGLGLRLIYFSYDVKMKEKGDIPEGYSVSREKKERFSLILESASTNQTSMYLCASSLPGQGNTIYFGEGSWLTVV.

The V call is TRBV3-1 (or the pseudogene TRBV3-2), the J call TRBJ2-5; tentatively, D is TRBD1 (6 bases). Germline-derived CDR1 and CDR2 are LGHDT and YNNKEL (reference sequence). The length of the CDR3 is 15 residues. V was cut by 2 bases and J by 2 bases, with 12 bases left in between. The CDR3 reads CASSQSPGTQETQYF. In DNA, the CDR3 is TGTGCCAGCAGCCAATCACCGGGGACACAAGAGACCCAGTACTTC.

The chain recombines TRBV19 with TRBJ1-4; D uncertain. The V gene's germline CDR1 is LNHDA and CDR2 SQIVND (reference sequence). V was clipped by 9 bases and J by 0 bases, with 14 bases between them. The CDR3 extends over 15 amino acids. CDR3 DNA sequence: TGTGCCAGCAATTCCGACACGACAACTAATGAAAAACTGTTTTTT. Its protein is CASNSDTTTNEKLFF.

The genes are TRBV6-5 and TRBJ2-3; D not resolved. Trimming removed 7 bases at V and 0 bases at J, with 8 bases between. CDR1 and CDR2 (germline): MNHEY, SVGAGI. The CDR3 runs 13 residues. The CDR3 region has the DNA TGTGCCAGCAAAGAGACTAGCACAGATACGCAGTATTTT. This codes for CASKETSTDTQYF.

The CDR3 nucleotides read TGTGCCAGCAGCCCAGGGACTAGCGGGAGGGCCAAGGTGGGTGAGCAGTTCTTC. It translates to CASSPGTSGRAKVGEQFF. This rearrangement joins TRBV9 to TRBJ2-1; 16 bases map to TRBD2. Germline CDR1 reads SGDLS; CDR2 reads YYNGEE. V shed 4 bases, J shed 9 bases, and the junction held 13 bases outside the gene matches. This CDR3 has 18 amino acids.

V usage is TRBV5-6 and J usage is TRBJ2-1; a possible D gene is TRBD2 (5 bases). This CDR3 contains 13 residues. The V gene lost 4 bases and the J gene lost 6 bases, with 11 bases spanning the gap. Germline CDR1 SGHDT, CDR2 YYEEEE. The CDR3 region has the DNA TGTGCCAGCAGCGCCGGACTCTCCAATGAGCAGTTCTTC. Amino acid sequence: CASSAGLSNEQFF. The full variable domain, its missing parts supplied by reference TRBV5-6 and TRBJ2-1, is DAGVTQSPTHLIKTRGQQVTLRCSPKSGHDTVSWYQQALGQGPQFIFQYYEEEERQRGNFPDRFSGHQFPNYSSELNVNALLLGDSALYLCASSAGLSNEQFFGPGTRLTVL.

The CDR3 reads CATSRARPQRAGQPQHF. The CDR3 DNA reads as TGTGCCACCAGCAGAGCTAGACCCCAACGGGCGGGACAGCCCCAGCATTTT. This chain links TRBV15 with TRBJ1-5; D gene unclear. Germline V gene data show CDR1 as LNHNV and CDR2 as YYDKDF (reference sequence). The CDR3 is 17 amino acids. Trimming left V 1 base short and J 7 bases short, with 20 bases between.

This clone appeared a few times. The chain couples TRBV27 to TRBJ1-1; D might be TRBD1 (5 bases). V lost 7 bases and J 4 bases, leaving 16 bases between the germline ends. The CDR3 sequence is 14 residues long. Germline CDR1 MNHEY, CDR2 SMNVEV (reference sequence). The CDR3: CASNPWGRGTEAFF. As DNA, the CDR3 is TGTGCCAGCAACCCATGGGGTAGGGGCACTGAAGCTTTCTTT.

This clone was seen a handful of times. The CDR3: CASSSFPDQPQHF. The DNA of the CDR3 is TGTGCCAGCAGTTCTTTCCCTGATCAGCCCCAGCATTTT. The chain has TRBV27 and TRBJ1-5; D gene unclear. The CDR3 has 13 amino acids. Trimming pared 4 bases from V and 5 bases from J, leaving 9 bases between. CDR1 MNHEY and CDR2 SMNVEV come from the germline V gene (reference sequence).

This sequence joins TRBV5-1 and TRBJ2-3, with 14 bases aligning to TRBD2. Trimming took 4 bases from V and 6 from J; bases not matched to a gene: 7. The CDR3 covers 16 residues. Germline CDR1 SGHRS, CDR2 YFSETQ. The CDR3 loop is CASSLGLAGELDTQYF. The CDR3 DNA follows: TGCGCCAGCAGCCTGGGACTAGCGGGAGAGTTGGATACGCAGTATTTT.

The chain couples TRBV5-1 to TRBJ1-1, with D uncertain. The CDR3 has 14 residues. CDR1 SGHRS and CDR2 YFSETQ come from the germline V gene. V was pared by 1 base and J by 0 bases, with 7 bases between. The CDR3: CASSLTVMNTEAFF. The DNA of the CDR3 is TGCGCCAGCAGCTTGACAGTTATGAACACTGAAGCTTTCTTT.

The DNA of the CDR3 is TGTGCCAGCAGCTCGACAGGTTCCATAAATTCACCCCTCCACTTT. This sequence encodes CASSSTGSINSPLHF. The rearrangement joins TRBV5-4 to TRBJ1-6; TRBD1 might be the D (6 bases). CDR3 length: 15 amino acids. Germline CDR1 and CDR2: SGHNT and YYREEE (reference sequence). Trimming stripped 3 bases from V and 7 bases from J, with 14 bases between. The full variable domain, in which reference TRBV5-4 and TRBJ1-6 provide the parts outside the CDR3, is ETGVTQSPTHLIKTRGQQVTLRCSSQSGHNTVSWYQQALGQGPQFIFQYYREEENGRGNFPPRFSGLQFPNYSSELNVNALELDDSALYLCASSSTGSINSPLHFGNGTRLTVT.

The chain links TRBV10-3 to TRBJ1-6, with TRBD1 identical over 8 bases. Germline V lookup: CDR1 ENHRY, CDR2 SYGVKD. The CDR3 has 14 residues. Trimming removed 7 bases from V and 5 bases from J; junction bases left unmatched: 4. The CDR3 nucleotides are TGTGCCATCAAAACGACAGGGGATAATTCACCCCTCCACTTT. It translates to CAIKTTGDNSPLHF.

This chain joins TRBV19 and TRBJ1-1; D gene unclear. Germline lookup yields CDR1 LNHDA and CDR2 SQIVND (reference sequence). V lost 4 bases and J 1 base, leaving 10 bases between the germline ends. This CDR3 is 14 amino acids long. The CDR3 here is CASSSRWKNTEAFF. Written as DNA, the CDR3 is TGTGCCAGTAGTAGCAGGTGGAAGAACACTGAAGCTTTCTTT. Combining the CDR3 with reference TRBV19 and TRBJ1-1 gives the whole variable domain DGGITQSPKYLFRKEGQNVTLSCEQNLNHDAMYWYRQDPGQGLRLIYYSQIVNDFQKGDIAEGYSVSREKKESFPLTVTSAQKNPTAFYLCASSSRWKNTEAFFGQGTRLTVV.

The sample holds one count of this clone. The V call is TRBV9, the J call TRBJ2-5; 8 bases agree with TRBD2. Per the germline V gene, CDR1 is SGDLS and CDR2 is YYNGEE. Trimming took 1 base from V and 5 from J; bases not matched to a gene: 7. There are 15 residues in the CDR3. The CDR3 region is CASSVTGGPGETQYF. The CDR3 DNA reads TGTGCCAGCAGCGTAACGGGAGGGCCGGGGGAGACCCAGTACTTC.

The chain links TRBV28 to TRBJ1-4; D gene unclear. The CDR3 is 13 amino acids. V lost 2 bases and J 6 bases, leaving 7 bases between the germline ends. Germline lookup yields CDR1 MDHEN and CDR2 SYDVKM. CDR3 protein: CASSLPRYEKLFF. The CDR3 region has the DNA TGTGCCAGCAGTTTACCCAGATATGAAAAACTGTTTTTT.